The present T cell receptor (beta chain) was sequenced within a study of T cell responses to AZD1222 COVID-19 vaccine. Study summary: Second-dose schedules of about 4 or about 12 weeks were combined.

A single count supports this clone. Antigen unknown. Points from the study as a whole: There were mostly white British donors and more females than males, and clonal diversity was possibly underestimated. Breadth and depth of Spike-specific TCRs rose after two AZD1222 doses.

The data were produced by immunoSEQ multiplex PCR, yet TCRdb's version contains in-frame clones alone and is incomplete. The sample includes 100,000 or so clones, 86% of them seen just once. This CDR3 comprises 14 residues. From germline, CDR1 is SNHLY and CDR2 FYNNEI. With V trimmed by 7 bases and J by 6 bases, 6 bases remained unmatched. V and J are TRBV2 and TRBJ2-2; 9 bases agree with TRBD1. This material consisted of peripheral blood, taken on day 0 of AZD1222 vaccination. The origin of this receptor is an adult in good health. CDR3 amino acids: CASKPDRGPGELFF. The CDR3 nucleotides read TGTGCCAGCAAGCCGGACAGGGGCCCCGGGGAGCTGTTTTTT.